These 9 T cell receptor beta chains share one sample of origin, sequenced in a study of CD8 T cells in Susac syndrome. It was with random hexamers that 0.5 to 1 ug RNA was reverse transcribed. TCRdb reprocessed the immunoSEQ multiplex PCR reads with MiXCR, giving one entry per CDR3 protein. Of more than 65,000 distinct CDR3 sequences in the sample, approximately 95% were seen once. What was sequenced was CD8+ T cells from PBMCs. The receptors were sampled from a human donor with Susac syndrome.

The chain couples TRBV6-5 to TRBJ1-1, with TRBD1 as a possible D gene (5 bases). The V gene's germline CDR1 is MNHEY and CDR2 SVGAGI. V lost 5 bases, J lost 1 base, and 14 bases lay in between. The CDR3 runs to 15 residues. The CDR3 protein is CASSATGPENTEAFF. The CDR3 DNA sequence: TGTGCCAGCAGTGCCACGGGACCAGAGAACACTGAAGCTTTCTTT.

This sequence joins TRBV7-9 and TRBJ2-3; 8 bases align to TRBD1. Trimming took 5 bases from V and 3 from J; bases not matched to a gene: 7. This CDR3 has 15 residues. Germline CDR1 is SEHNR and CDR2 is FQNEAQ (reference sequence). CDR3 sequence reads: CASSNTGGGTDTQYF. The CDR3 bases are TGTGCCAGCAGCAATACAGGGGGTGGAACAGATACGCAGTATTTT.

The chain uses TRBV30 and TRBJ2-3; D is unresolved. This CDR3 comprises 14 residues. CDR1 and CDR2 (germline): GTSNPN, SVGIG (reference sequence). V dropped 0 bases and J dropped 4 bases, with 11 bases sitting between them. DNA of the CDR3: TGTGCCTGGAGTGTAGTGGGGTTCCCAGATACGCAGTATTTT. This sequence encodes CAWSVVGFPDTQYF.

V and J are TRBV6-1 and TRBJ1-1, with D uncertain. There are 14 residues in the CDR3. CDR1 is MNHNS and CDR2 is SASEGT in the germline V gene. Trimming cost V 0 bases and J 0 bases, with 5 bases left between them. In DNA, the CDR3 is TGTGCCAGCAGTGAAGCGGACCTGAACACTGAAGCTTTCTTT. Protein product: CASSEADLNTEAFF.

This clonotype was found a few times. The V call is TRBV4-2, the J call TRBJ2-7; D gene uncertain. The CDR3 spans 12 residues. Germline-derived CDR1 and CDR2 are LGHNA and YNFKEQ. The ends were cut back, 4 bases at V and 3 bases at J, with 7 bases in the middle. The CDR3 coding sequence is TGTGCCAGCAGCCCTAACTACTACGAGCAGTACTTC. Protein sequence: CASSPNYYEQYF.

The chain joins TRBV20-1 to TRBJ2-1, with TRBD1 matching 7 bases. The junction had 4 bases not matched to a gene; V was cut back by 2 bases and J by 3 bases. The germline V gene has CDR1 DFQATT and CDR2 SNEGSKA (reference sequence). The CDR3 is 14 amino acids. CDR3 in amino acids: CSARLGTDYNEQFF. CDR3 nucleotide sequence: TGCAGTGCTAGATTAGGGACAGACTACAATGAGCAGTTCTTC.

CDR3 coding DNA: TGTGCCAGCAGCGTAGCGACCAGCGGGAGTGATGAGCAGTTCTTC. This sequence encodes CASSVATSGSDEQFF. The chain recombines TRBV9 with TRBJ2-1; 8 bases agree with TRBD2. The CDR3 has 15 amino acids. Germline assignment: CDR1 SGDLS and CDR2 YYNGEE. Germline trimming cut 0 bases from V and 8 bases from J; bases unmatched to any gene: 7.

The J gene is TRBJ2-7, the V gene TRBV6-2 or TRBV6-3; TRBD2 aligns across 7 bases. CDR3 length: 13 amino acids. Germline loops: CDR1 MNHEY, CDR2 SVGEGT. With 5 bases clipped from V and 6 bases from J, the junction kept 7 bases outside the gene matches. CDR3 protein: CASSPTSESEQYF. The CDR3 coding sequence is TGTGCCAGCAGTCCTACTAGCGAGAGCGAGCAGTACTTC.

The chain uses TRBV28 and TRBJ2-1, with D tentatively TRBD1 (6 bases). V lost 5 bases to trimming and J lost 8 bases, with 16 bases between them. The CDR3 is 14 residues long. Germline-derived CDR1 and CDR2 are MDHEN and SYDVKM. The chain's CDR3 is CASSITQGFDEQFF. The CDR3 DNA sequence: TGTGCCAGCAGTATCACACAGGGTTTCGATGAGCAGTTCTTC.